Shown below are 8 T cell receptor beta chains from a single sample sequenced in a study of T cells after posttransplantation cyclophosphamide. The protocol was immunoSEQ multiplex PCR, while the TCRdb copy is restricted to in-frame clones and leaves out a portion. The sample has some 6,200 clones; 85% to 95% are singletons. Treatment was busulfan-fludarabine conditioning, a marrow graft, and cyclophosphamide on days +3 and +4. This sample comprised CD8+ T cells sorted from blood, obtained after allogeneic stem cell transplant with posttransplant cyclophosphamide. The receptors were sampled from a male patient aged 55 to 70 who received an allogeneic stem cell transplant from a related donor and was CMV-positive. The T cells may partly be graft donor cells.

The chain is built from TRBV5-1 and TRBJ2-5; 8 nucleotides align to TRBD1. The CDR3 runs to 16 residues. Germline trimming cut 0 bases from V and 4 bases from J; bases unmatched to any gene: 8. Germline lookup yields CDR1 SGHRS and CDR2 YFSETQ. CDR3 coding DNA: TGCGCCAGCAGCTTGGGGACAGGGTCGAGGGCAGAGACCCAGTACTTC. This translates into CASSLGTGSRAETQYF.

This chain joins TRBV6-5 and TRBJ1-1; tentatively, D is TRBD1 (5 bases). This CDR3 is 14 amino acids long. From germline, CDR1 is MNHEY and CDR2 SVGAGI. The V end was cut by 11 bases, the J end by 2 bases, with 18 bases between. The CDR3 spells CAPRGPASNTEAFF. In nucleotides, the CDR3 is TGTGCCCCAAGGGGCCCGGCCTCAAACACTGAAGCTTTCTTT.

The chain couples TRBV6-5 to TRBJ1-1; a weak D match, TRBD1 (5 bases). Looked up from germline, CDR1 is MNHEY and CDR2 is SVGAGI. The CDR3 loop spans 12 amino acids. The V gene lost 5 bases and the J gene lost 7 bases, with 11 bases spanning the gap. CDR3 bases: TGTGCCAGCAGTCCAACAGGCGGTGAAGCTTTCTTT. Translated, it gives CASSPTGGEAFF.

The chain links TRBV18 to TRBJ1-5; D call uncertain. CDR3 length: 17 residues. The germline gives CDR1 KGHSH, CDR2 LQKENI. The V and J ends lost 0 bases and 0 bases respectively, with 12 bases between them. The CDR3 DNA reads as TGTGCCAGCTCACCACCAGTGGCAGAAAATAGCAATCAGCCCCAGCATTTT. It translates to CASSPPVAENSNQPQHF.

The chain combines TRBV13 with TRBJ2-7, with TRBD2 as a possible D gene (6 bases). Trimming left V 5 bases short and J 3 bases short, with 23 bases between. CDR3 length equals 17 residues. Germline CDR1 PRHDT, CDR2 FYEKMQ (reference sequence). CDR3 DNA sequence: TGTGCCAGCAGCCTCTCGTTGGGACTTTCCAGCCACTACGAGCAGTACTTC. It translates to CASSLSLGLSSHYEQYF. Based on the CDR3 plus reference TRBV13 and TRBJ2-7, the full variable domain is AAGVIQSPRHLIKEKRETATLKCYPIPRHDTVYWYQQGPGQDPQFLISFYEKMQSDKGSIPDRFSAQQFSDYHSELNMSSLELGDSALYFCASSLSLGLSSHYEQYFGPGTRLTVT.

This rearrangement joins TRBV19 to TRBJ2-1, with D perhaps matching TRBD2 (6 bases). This CDR3 is built from 11 residues. Germline V gives CDR1 LNHDA, CDR2 SQIVND (reference sequence). The V and J ends lost 6 bases and 6 bases respectively, with 6 bases between them. The CDR3 bases are TGTGCCAGTAGCGGGGGCAATGAGCAGTTCTTC. Protein product: CASSGGNEQFF.

This chain connects TRBV19 to TRBJ1-2; 7 bases match TRBD1. This CDR3 has 13 residues. The J segment lost 8 bases and the V segment lost 8 bases, leaving 11 bases of the junction unmatched. Germline V gives CDR1 LNHDA, CDR2 SQIVND (reference sequence). The CDR3 reads CASSTGRSGGYTF. The CDR3 DNA is TGTGCCAGTTCGACAGGGCGATCAGGGGGCTACACCTTC.

This clone was counted a single time. This chain uses TRBV2 with TRBJ2-3; 11 positions match TRBD2. Germline V gene data show CDR1 as SNHLY and CDR2 as FYNNEI. CDR3 length: 16 residues. V lost 6 bases, J lost 0 bases, and 5 bases stayed unmatched. The CDR3 reads CASRTSGISSTDTQYF. The CDR3 region has the DNA TGTGCCAGCAGGACTAGCGGGATCTCTAGCACAGATACGCAGTATTTT.